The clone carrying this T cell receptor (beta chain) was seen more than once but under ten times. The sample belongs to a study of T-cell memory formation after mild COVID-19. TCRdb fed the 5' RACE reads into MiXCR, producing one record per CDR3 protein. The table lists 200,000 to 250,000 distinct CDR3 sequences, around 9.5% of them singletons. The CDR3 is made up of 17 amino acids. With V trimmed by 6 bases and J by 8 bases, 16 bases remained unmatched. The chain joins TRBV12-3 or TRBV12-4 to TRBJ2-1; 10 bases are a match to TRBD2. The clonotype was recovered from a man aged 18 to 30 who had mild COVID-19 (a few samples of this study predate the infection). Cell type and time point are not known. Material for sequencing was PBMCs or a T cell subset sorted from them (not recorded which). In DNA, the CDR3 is TGTGCCAGCAGCCTCCATCTAGCGGGGGCGACTATTGATGAGCAGTTCTTC. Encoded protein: CASSLHLAGATIDEQFF.